This T cell receptor (beta chain) originates from a study of blood T cell repertoires in COVID-19. Study information: Material from acute and convalescent COVID-19 was sourced from the United States, Italy and Spain. PBMCs, B-cell-depleted T cells, or T cells were the source of the cDNA or gDNA that made up the material.

About this clone itself: Sequence at one end of the junction differs from germline and may be a read error.

Authors' analysis steps: Amplified reference gene primers provided the basis for estimating nucleated cell counts. This table comes from immunoSEQ multiplex PCR, and its TCRdb copy is limited to in-frame clones, with some not included. D and trimming were read from the DNA, whereas the V and J calls and clone size are those reported in that table. This table holds around 40,000 clones, roughly 75% found once. The CDR3 is 17 residues long. From germline, CDR1 is MDHEN and CDR2 SYDVKM. The V gene is TRBV28, the J gene TRBJ2-4; 15 positions agree with TRBD2. Material for sequencing was peripheral blood. This sequence was found in a man older than 75 with active or convalescent COVID-19. The CDR3 region is CAGSRTSGREAKNIQYF. DNA for the CDR3: TGTGCCGGCAGTCGGACTAGCGGGAGGGAGGCCAAAAACATTCAGTACTTC.